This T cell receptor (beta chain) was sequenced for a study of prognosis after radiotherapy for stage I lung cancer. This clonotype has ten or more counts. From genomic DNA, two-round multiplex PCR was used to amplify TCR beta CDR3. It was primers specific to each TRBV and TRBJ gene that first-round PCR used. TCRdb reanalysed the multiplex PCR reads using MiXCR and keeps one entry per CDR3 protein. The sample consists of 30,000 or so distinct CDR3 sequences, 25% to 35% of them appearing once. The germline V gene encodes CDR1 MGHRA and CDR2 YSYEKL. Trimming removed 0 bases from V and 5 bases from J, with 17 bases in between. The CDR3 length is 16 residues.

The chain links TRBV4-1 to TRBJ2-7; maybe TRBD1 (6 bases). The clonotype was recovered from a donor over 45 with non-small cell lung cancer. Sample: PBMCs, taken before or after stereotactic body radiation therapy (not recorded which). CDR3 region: CASSQERRDRRHEQYF. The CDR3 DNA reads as TGCGCCAGCAGCCAAGAGAGGAGAGACAGGCGGCACGAGCAGTACTTC.